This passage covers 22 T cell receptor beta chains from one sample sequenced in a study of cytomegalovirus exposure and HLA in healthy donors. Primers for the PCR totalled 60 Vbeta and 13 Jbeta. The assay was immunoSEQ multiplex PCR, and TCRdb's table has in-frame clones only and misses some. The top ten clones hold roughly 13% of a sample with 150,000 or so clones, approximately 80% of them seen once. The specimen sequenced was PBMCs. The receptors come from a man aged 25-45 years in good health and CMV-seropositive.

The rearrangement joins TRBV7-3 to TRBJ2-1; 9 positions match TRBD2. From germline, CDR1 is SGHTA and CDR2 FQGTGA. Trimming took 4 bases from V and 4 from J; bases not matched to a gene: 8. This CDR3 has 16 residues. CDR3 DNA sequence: TGTGCCAGCAGCTCCTTAGCGGGAGCCAGTTACAATGAGCAGTTCTTC. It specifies CASSSLAGASYNEQFF.

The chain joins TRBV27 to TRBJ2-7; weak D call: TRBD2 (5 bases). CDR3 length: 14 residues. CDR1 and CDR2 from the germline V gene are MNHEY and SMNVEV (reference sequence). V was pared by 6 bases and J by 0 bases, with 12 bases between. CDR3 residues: CASRTRGSSYEQYF. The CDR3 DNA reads TGTGCCAGCAGAACCCGGGGTAGCTCCTACGAGCAGTACTTC.

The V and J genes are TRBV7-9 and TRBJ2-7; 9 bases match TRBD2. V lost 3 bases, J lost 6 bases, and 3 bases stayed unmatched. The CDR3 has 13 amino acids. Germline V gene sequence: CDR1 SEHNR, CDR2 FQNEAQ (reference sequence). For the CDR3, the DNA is TGTGCCAGCAGCTTCGGCGGGAGGGGCGAGCAGTACTTC. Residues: CASSFGGRGEQYF.

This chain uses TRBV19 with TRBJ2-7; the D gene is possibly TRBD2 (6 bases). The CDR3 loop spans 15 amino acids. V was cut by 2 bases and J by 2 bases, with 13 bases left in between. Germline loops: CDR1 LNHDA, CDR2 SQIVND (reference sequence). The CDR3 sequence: CASSIFGTGAYEQYF. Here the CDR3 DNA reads TGTGCCAGTAGTATATTTGGGACGGGAGCCTACGAGCAGTACTTC.

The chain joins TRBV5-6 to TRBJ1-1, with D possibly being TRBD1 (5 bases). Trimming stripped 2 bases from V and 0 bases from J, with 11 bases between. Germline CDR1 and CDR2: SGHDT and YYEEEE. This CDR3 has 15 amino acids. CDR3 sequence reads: CASSFAPGMNTEAFF. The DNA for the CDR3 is TGTGCCAGCAGCTTCGCTCCAGGGATGAACACTGAAGCTTTCTTT.

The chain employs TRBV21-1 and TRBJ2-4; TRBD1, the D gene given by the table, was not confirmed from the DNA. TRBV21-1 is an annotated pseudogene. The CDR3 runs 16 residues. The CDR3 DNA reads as TGTGCCAACCCCCTGAGGACAGGGATAGCCAAAAACATTCAGTACTTC. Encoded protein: CANPLRTGIAKNIQYF.

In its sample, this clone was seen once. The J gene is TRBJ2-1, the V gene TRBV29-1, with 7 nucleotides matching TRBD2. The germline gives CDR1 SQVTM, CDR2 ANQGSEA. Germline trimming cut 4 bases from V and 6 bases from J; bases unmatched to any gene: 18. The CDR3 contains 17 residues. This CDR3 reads CSVVGRVEWEGRNEQFF. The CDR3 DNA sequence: TGCAGCGTTGTGGGTAGGGTGGAGTGGGAGGGCCGCAATGAGCAGTTCTTC.

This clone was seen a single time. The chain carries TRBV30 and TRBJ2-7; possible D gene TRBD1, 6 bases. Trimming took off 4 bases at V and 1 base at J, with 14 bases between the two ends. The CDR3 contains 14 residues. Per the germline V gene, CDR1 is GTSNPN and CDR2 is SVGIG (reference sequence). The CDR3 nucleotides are TGTGCCTGGAATACCATACAGGGATCCTACGAGCAGTACTTC. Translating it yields CAWNTIQGSYEQYF.

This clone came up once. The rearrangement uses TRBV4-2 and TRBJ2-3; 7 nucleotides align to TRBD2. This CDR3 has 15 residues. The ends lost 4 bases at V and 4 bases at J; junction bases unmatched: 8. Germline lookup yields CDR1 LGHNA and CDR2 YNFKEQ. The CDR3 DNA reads TGTGCCAGCAGCCGACGGGGGGATCGGGCAGATACGCAGTATTTT. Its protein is CASSRRGDRADTQYF.

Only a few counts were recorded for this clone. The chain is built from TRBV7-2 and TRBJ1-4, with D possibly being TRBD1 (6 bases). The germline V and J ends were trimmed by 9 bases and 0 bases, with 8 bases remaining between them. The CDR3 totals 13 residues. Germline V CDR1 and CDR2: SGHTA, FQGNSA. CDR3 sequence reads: CASRTATNEKLFF. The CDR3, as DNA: TGTGCCAGTCGGACAGCAACTAATGAAAAACTGTTTTTT.

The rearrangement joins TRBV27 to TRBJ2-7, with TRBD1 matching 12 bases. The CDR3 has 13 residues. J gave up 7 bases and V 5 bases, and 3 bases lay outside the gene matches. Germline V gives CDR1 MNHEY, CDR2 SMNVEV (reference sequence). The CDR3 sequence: CASSGDRGHEQYF. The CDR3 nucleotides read TGTGCCAGCAGTGGGGACAGGGGGCATGAGCAGTACTTC.

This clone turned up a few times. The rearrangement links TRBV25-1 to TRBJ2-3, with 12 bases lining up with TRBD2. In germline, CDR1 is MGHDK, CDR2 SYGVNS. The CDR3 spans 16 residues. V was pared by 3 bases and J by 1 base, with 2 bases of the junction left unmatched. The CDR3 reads CASSDGTSGRTDTQYF. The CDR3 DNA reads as TGTGCCAGCAGTGATGGGACTAGCGGGCGCACAGATACGCAGTATTTT.

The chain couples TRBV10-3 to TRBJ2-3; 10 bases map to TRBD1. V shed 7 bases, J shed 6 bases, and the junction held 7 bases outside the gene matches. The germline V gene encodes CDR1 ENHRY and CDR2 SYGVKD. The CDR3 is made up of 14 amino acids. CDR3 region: CAINSGTGVDTQYF. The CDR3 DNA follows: TGTGCCATCAATTCCGGGACAGGGGTGGATACGCAGTATTTT.

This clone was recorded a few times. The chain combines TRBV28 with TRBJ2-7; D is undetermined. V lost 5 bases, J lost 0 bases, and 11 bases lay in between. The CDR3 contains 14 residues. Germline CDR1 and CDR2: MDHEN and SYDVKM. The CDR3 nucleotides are TGTGCCAGCAGTCCCCTGGCAAACTCCTACGAGCAGTACTTC. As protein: CASSPLANSYEQYF.

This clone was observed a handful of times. The CDR3 loop reads CASSPGTAFNNEQFF. CDR3 bases: TGTGCCAGCTCACCCGGGACAGCTTTTAACAATGAGCAGTTCTTC. The V gene is TRBV18, the J gene TRBJ2-1; 7 nucleotides align to TRBD1. CDR1 is KGHSH, CDR2 LQKENI, per germline. The CDR3 contains 15 residues. V gave up 3 bases and J gave up 5 bases; unmatched junction bases: 7. Full variable domain (remainder filled in from reference TRBV18 and TRBJ2-1): NAGVMQNPRHLVRRRGQEARLRCSPMKGHSHVYWYRQLPEEGLKFMVYLQKENIIDESGMPKERFSAEFPKEGPSILRIQQVVRGDSAAYFCASSPGTAFNNEQFFGPGTRLTVL.

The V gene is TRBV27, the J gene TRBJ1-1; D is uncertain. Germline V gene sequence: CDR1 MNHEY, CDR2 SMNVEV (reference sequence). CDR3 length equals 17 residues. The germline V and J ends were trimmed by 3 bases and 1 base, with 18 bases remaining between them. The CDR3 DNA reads TGTGCCAGCAGTTTGGCCCCCCTTGTAGCACCGAACACTGAAGCTTTCTTT. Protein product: CASSLAPLVAPNTEAFF.

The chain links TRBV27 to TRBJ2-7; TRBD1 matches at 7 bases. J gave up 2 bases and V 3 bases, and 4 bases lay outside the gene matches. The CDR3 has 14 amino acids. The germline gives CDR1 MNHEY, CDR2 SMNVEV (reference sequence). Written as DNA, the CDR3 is TGTGCCAGCAGTTTTAGACAGGGTGCCTACGAGCAGTACTTC. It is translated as CASSFRQGAYEQYF.

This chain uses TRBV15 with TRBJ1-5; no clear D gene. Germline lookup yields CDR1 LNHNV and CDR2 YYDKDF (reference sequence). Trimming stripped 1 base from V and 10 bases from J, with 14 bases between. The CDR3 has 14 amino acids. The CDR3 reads CATSRGRSSLPQHF. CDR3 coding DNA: TGTGCCACCAGCAGAGGCCGGTCTTCACTTCCCCAGCATTTT.

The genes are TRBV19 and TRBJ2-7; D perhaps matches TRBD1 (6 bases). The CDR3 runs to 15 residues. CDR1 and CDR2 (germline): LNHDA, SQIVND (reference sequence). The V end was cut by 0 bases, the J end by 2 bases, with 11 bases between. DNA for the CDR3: TGTGCCAGTAGTATAGATCACAGGGATGCCTACGAGCAGTACTTC. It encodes CASSIDHRDAYEQYF.

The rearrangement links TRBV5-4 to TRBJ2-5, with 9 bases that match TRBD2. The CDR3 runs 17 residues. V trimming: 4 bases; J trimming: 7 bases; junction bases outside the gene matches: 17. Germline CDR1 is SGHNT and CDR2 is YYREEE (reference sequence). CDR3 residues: CASSRTLLAGDIGTQYF. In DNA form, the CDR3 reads TGTGCCAGCAGCCGGACCCTCTTAGCGGGAGACATCGGGACCCAGTACTTC.

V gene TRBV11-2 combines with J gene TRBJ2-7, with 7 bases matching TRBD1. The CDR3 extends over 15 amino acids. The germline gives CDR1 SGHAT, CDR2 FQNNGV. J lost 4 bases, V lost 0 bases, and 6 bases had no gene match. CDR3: CASSLETGVQYEQYF. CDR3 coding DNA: TGTGCCAGCAGCTTAGAAACAGGGGTTCAGTACGAGCAGTACTTC.

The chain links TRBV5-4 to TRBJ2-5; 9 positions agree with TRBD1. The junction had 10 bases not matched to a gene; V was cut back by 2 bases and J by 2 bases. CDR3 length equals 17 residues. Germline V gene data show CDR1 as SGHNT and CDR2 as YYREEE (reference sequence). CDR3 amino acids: CASSLLRLDRGQETQYF. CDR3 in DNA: TGTGCCAGCAGCTTACTAAGATTGGACAGGGGTCAAGAGACCCAGTACTTC.